This T cell receptor (beta chain) was found in a study of shared clonotypes between healthy human individuals. Sorted-subset replicate PCR reactions contained roughly 200 ng DNA, corresponding to 29,000 or so T cell genomes. Profiling relied on immunoSEQ multiplex PCR, and the TCRdb table lists in-frame clones only, not all of them. Of roughly 2,300,000 clones listed, roughly 90% are singletons. V lost 8 bases and J lost 0, with 7 bases in between. The V gene's germline CDR1 is LNHDA and CDR2 SQIVND (reference sequence). This CDR3 has 12 residues. V gene TRBV19 combines with J gene TRBJ1-2; D call uncertain. The TCR comes from a man aged 18 to 30 in good health. Some clones in this sample may be carry-over from other donors' samples. What was sequenced was naive CD4+ T cells from PBMCs. Noted subset: CD45RA+ positively selected. The CDR3 DNA sequence: TGTGCCAGTCGAACATCTAACTATGGCTACACCTTC. It yields the protein CASRTSNYGYTF.